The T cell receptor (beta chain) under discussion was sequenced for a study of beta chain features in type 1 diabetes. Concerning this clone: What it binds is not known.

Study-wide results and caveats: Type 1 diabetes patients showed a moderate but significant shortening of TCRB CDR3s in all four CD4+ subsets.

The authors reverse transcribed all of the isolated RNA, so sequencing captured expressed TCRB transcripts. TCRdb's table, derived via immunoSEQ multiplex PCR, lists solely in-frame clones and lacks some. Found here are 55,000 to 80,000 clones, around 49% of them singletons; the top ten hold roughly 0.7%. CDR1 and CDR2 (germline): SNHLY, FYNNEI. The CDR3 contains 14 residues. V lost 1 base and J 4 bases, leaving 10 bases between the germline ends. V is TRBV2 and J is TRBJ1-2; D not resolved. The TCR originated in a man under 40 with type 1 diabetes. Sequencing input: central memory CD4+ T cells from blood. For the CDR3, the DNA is TGTGCCAGCAGTGAAGTTCAGGCCACCTATGGCTACACCTTC. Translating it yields CASSEVQATYGYTF.